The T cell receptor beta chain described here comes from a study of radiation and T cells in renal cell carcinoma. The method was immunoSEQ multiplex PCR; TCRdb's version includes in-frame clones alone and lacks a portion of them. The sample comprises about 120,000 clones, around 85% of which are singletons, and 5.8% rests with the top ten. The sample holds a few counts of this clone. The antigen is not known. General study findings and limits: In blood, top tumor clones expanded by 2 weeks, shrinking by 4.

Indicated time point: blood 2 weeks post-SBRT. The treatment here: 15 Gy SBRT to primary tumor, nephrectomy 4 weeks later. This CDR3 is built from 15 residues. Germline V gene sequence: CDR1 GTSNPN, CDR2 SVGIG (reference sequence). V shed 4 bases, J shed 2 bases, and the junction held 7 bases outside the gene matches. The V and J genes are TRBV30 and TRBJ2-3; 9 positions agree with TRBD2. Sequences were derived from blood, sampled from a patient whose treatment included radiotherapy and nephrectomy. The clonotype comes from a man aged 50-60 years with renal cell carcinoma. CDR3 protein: CAWTTSGRATDTQYF. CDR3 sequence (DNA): TGTGCCTGGACCACTAGCGGGCGGGCCACAGATACGCAGTATTTT.